The 25 T cell receptor beta chains below were found in one sample sequenced in a study of shared clonotypes between healthy human individuals. Clones were read by immunoSEQ multiplex PCR, and TCRdb kept only the in-frame ones, dropping some. The repertoire has more than 400,000 clones, approximately 82% of them found once; the top ten carry more than 10%. Sequenced sample: PBMCs. All receptors come from a woman aged 40 to 55 in good health. Some clones in this sample may be carry-over from other donors' samples.

The chain is built from TRBV2 and TRBJ2-3; no clear D gene. V was shortened by 4 bases and J by 2 bases, with 10 bases between the two germline ends. The CDR3 runs to 14 residues. In germline, CDR1 is SNHLY, CDR2 FYNNEI. CDR3: CASSVLVNTDTQYF. The CDR3 nucleotides are TGTGCCAGCAGTGTGCTAGTGAACACAGATACGCAGTATTTT. The full variable domain, its missing parts supplied by reference TRBV2 and TRBJ2-3, is EPEVTQTPSHQVTQMGQEVILRCVPISNHLYFYWYRQILGQKVEFLVSFYNNEISEKSEIFDDQFSVERPDGSNFTLKIRSTKLEDSAMYFCASSVLVNTDTQYFGPGTRLTVL.

The V call is TRBV9, the J call TRBJ1-3; D remains unclear. Germline V gives CDR1 SGDLS, CDR2 YYNGEE. The germline V and J ends were trimmed by 0 bases and 1 base, with 11 bases remaining between them. The CDR3 runs to 16 residues. The CDR3 nucleotides are TGTGCCAGCAGCGTAGATCCGGGGAGGTCTGGAAACACCATATATTTT. Its translation: CASSVDPGRSGNTIYF.

The CDR3 DNA reads TGTGCCAGCAGCAATCCGGGGGGGACCGGGACAGGGAATGGCTACACCTTC. Encoded protein: CASSNPGGTGTGNGYTF. This chain uses TRBV7-2 with TRBJ1-2, with 9 bases that match TRBD1. The CDR3 has 17 residues. The V gene's germline CDR1 is SGHTA and CDR2 FQGNSA. V trimming: 5 bases; J trimming: 6 bases; junction bases outside the gene matches: 16.

V gene TRBV14 combines with J gene TRBJ2-7; 7 nucleotides align to TRBD1. From germline, CDR1 is SGHDN and CDR2 FVKESK. J lost 1 base, V lost 2 bases, and 14 bases had no gene match. CDR3 length: 18 residues. CDR3 residues: CASSQRGAVGTVSYEQYF. The CDR3 nucleotides read TGTGCCAGCAGCCAACGTGGCGCCGTTGGGACAGTATCCTACGAGCAGTACTTC.

This clone occurred once. The V call is TRBV19, the J call TRBJ2-6; D gene ambiguous. Germline assignment: CDR1 LNHDA and CDR2 SQIVND (reference sequence). The CDR3 consists of 15 residues. V was pared by 7 bases and J by 0 bases, with 10 bases between. The CDR3 loop reads CASNQVSSGANVLTF. The CDR3 DNA reads TGTGCCAGTAATCAGGTTTCCTCTGGGGCCAACGTCCTGACTTTC.

This chain connects TRBV27 to TRBJ1-4; TRBD1 matches at 7 bases. Germline values: CDR1 MNHEY, CDR2 SMNVEV (reference sequence). The CDR3 is 13 residues long. The junction had 5 bases not matched to a gene; V was cut back by 5 bases and J by 8 bases. The CDR3 is CASSRARGEKLFF. DNA of the CDR3: TGTGCCAGCAGTCGGGCCAGGGGGGAAAAACTGTTTTTT.

The rearrangement joins TRBV6-1 to TRBJ1-2; D gene ambiguous. This CDR3 spans 12 amino acids. Germline CDR1 and CDR2: MNHNS and SASEGT. Trimming stripped 4 bases from V and 4 bases from J, with 7 bases between. The CDR3 sequence is CASSARSYGYTF. As DNA, the CDR3 is TGTGCCAGCAGTGCCCGGAGCTATGGCTACACCTTC.

The chain combines TRBV5-1 with TRBJ2-3, with 10 bases matching TRBD2. Germline assignment: CDR1 SGHRS and CDR2 YFSETQ. The CDR3 totals 15 residues. Trimming took 7 bases from V and 2 from J; bases not matched to a gene: 7. The CDR3 coding sequence is TGCGCCAGCGGCCTGACTAGCGGGTTCACAGATACGCAGTATTTT. Protein: CASGLTSGFTDTQYF.

The table lists this clone with a count of one. The V gene is TRBV5-1, the J gene TRBJ2-3, with 9 bases matching TRBD2. Germline V gene sequence: CDR1 SGHRS, CDR2 YFSETQ. This CDR3 region has 17 residues. The V segment lost 2 bases and the J segment 3 bases; nucleotides outside the gene matches: 10. In DNA form, the CDR3 reads TGCGCCAGCAGCTTTAAATTAGCGGGAGTCAGAACAGATACGCAGTATTTT. It translates to CASSFKLAGVRTDTQYF. The variable domain in full, with the rest retrieved from reference TRBV5-1 and TRBJ2-3, is KAGVTQTPRYLIKTRGQQVTLSCSPISGHRSVSWYQQTPGQGLQFLFEYFSETQRNKGNFPGRFSGRQFSNSRSEMNVSTLELGDSALYLCASSFKLAGVRTDTQYFGPGTRLTVL.

The chain uses TRBV7-6 and TRBJ2-1; D tentatively fits TRBD1 or TRBD2 (6 bases each). The CDR3 consists of 15 residues. The germline V gene encodes CDR1 SGHVS and CDR2 FNYEAQ. Trimming left V 7 bases short and J 7 bases short, with 20 bases between. In nucleotides, the CDR3 is TGTGCCAGCACCCTAGTGTGGGGGGCGGAGAATGAGCAGTTCTTC. Its protein is CASTLVWGAENEQFF.

The rearrangement uses TRBV15 and TRBJ1-2, with TRBD1 matching over 9 bases. The CDR3 extends over 19 amino acids. CDR1 is LNHNV, CDR2 YYDKDF, per germline (reference sequence). The J segment lost 5 bases and the V segment lost 0 bases, leaving 16 bases of the junction unmatched. The CDR3 region has the DNA TGTGCCACCAGCAGAGATCTGGGTCAGGACAGGGGATGGGGTTATGGCTACACCTTC. Its protein is CATSRDLGQDRGWGYGYTF.

The gene calls are TRBV11-2 and TRBJ2-3, with 8 positions matching TRBD2. The CDR3 contains 15 residues. Germline assignment: CDR1 SGHAT and CDR2 FQNNGV. V gave up 3 bases and J gave up 5 bases; unmatched junction bases: 7. CDR3 loop: CASSFDGRAVDTQYF. The CDR3 DNA follows: TGTGCCAGCAGCTTTGACGGGAGGGCCGTAGATACGCAGTATTTT.

CDR3 sequence: CASSFGANTGELFF. The CDR3, as DNA: TGTGCCAGCAGCTTCGGAGCGAACACCGGGGAGCTGTTTTTT. The gene calls are TRBV7-9 and TRBJ2-2; D is undetermined. The CDR3 covers 14 residues. V lost 3 bases to trimming and J lost 0 bases, with 5 bases between them. Germline lookup yields CDR1 SEHNR and CDR2 FQNEAQ (reference sequence).

The V and J genes are TRBV15 and TRBJ1-2, with TRBD1 matching over 8 bases. The CDR3 totals 14 residues. Germline CDR1 reads LNHNV; CDR2 reads YYDKDF (reference sequence). Losses at the gene ends were 6 bases for V and 4 bases for J; bases not matched to a gene: 7. The CDR3 reads CATSPGGHLYGYTF. For the CDR3, the DNA is TGTGCCACCAGTCCAGGGGGCCACCTCTATGGCTACACCTTC.

The sample holds a few counts of this clone. This rearrangement joins TRBV5-1 to TRBJ1-1; possible D gene TRBD1, 6 bases. Germline loops: CDR1 SGHRS, CDR2 YFSETQ. Trimming stripped 1 base from V and 3 bases from J, with 16 bases between. This CDR3 comprises 16 residues. For the CDR3, the DNA is TGCGCCAGCAGCTTGTCCGCAGGGGCCCGGGACACTGAAGCTTTCTTT. It encodes CASSLSAGARDTEAFF.

This clone came up many times. The J gene is TRBJ2-1, the V gene TRBV6-5, with a weak D call TRBD2 (6 bases). V lost 6 bases to trimming and J lost 5 bases, with 14 bases between them. This CDR3 contains 14 residues. In germline, CDR1 is MNHEY, CDR2 SVGAGI. CDR3 DNA: TGTGCCAGCAGGGCCGCCGGAGGGAACAATGAGCAGTTCTTC. Translation gives CASRAAGGNNEQFF.

The J gene is TRBJ2-2, the V gene TRBV6-4; D is perhaps TRBD1 or TRBD2 (7 bases each). This CDR3 spans 14 amino acids. The germline V and J ends were trimmed by 6 bases and 5 bases, with 13 bases remaining between them. Germline-derived CDR1 and CDR2 are MRHNA and SNTAGT. The CDR3 DNA reads TGTGCCAGCAGCACAGGGGAGGGTACCGGGGAGCTGTTTTTT. Its translation is CASSTGEGTGELFF.

The chain has TRBV5-4 and TRBJ2-2, with a weak D call TRBD2 (6 bases). This CDR3 comprises 15 residues. Trimming left V 0 bases short and J 3 bases short, with 9 bases between. Germline V gives CDR1 SGHNT, CDR2 YYREEE (reference sequence). The CDR3: CASSLGGTYTGELFF. For the CDR3, the DNA is TGTGCCAGCAGCTTGGGGGGGACTTACACCGGGGAGCTGTTTTTT. Full variable domain (missing parts from reference TRBV5-4 and TRBJ2-2): ETGVTQSPTHLIKTRGQQVTLRCSSQSGHNTVSWYQQALGQGPQFIFQYYREEENGRGNFPPRFSGLQFPNYSSELNVNALELDDSALYLCASSLGGTYTGELFFGEGSRLTVL.

This chain joins TRBV1 and TRBJ1-3; no check of the table's D call, TRBD1, against the DNA was made. TRBV1 is labeled a pseudogene. The CDR3 covers 17 residues. The CDR3 here is CTSSQRTGIEAGNTIYF. The DNA for the CDR3 is TGCACCAGCAGCCAAAGGACAGGGATTGAGGCTGGAAACACCATATATTTT.

V gene TRBV5-6 combines with J gene TRBJ2-5; no definite D call. The germline gives CDR1 SGHDT, CDR2 YYEEEE. This CDR3 contains 12 residues. V gave up 4 bases and J gave up 3 bases, with 7 bases separating them. In DNA form, the CDR3 reads TGTGCCAGCAGCAGGCCGGAAGAGACCCAGTACTTC. This translates into CASSRPEETQYF.

The CDR3 DNA reads TGTGCCAGCAGCTGGGCGCAGGGGAACACCGGGGAGCTGTTTTTT. It encodes CASSWAQGNTGELFF. The chain has TRBV7-2 and TRBJ2-2; D might be TRBD1 (5 bases). The V end lost 4 bases, the J end lost 1 base, and 10 bases lay between the germline ends. Looked up from germline, CDR1 is SGHTA and CDR2 is FQGNSA. The CDR3 contains 15 residues.

The V call is TRBV9, the J call TRBJ1-2, with TRBD1 as a possible D gene (6 bases). V gave up 3 bases and J gave up 3 bases, with 12 bases separating them. Germline V lookup: CDR1 SGDLS, CDR2 YYNGEE. The length of the CDR3 is 14 residues. The CDR3 coding sequence is TGTGCCAGCAGCGCACAGGGTTCATACTATGGCTACACCTTC. This codes for CASSAQGSYYGYTF.

The CDR3 protein is CASSLVQGGRGYGYTF. CDR3 DNA sequence: TGTGCCAGCAGCTTAGTGCAGGGCGGCCGCGGATATGGCTACACCTTC. The J gene is TRBJ1-2, the V gene TRBV11-2, with D possibly TRBD1 on 5 matching bases. The CDR3 consists of 16 residues. The ends were cut back, 1 base at V and 5 bases at J, with 17 bases in the middle. The V gene's germline CDR1 is SGHAT and CDR2 FQNNGV.

On this clone itself: This may arise from a read error, as a much more abundant clone is one base away. Other DNA sequences in this sample translate to the same CDR3. This sequence joins TRBV27 and TRBJ2-7; 8 nucleotides align to TRBD2. V shed 6 bases and J 0 bases; nucleotides not matched to a gene: 19. This CDR3 has 19 amino acids. The germline gives CDR1 MNHEY, CDR2 SMNVEV (reference sequence). The CDR3 reads CASSPSETSGSPFSYEQYF. The CDR3 bases are TGTGCCAGCAGCCCCTCCGAGACCAGCGGGAGTCCCTTCTCCTACGAGCAGTACTTC.

About this clone: This specimen includes other DNA sequences encoding the same CDR3. The chain employs TRBV6-1 and TRBJ2-7; a weak D match, TRBD1 (6 bases). The germline V gene encodes CDR1 MNHNS and CDR2 SASEGT. The CDR3 has 15 residues. V lost 5 bases, J lost 0 bases, and 14 bases lay in between. CDR3 DNA sequence: TGTGCCAGCAGTATCCTCGAGGACAGCTCCTACGAGCAGTACTTC. This codes for CASSILEDSSYEQYF.